One and the same sample provided the 16 T cell receptor beta chains below, sequenced in a study of CD4 T cells in relation to SARS-CoV-2 and coronaviruses. The unexposed donors gave CD4+ T cells in about 2011-2018, prior to COVID-19. CD4+ T cells were isolated from the cells after nine to eleven days of culture. Sequencing was performed with immunoSEQ multiplex PCR; in TCRdb, only in-frame clones are kept and a portion is missing. The profile covers around 26,000 clones, with 74% appearing a single time and roughly 25% taken by the ten largest. Their cognate antigens are unknown. The sample taken for sequencing was CD4+ T cells from PBMCs, cultured in vitro. These receptors all come from a human donor in good health.

The chain combines TRBV7-2 with TRBJ2-7; possibly TRBD1 or TRBD2 for D (5 bases each). V lost 4 bases and J lost 2, with 12 bases in between. The CDR3 is made up of 14 amino acids. CDR1 is SGHTA and CDR2 is FQGNSA in the germline V gene. Here the CDR3 reads CASSSGLQAYEQYF. The CDR3 region has the DNA TGTGCCAGCAGCTCGGGGCTGCAGGCCTACGAGCAGTACTTC.

The V and J genes are TRBV2 and TRBJ2-7, with D possibly matching TRBD2 (6 bases). CDR3 size: 14 residues. Trimming took 7 bases from V and 6 from J, leaving 19 bases between them. From germline, CDR1 is SNHLY and CDR2 FYNNEI. CDR3 DNA: TGTGCCAGCATACTCCTAGCGCAGGTCGGCGAGCAGTACTTC. It specifies CASILLAQVGEQYF. Combining the CDR3 with reference TRBV2 and TRBJ2-7 gives the whole variable domain EPEVTQTPSHQVTQMGQEVILRCVPISNHLYFYWYRQILGQKVEFLVSFYNNEISEKSEIFDDQFSVERPDGSNFTLKIRSTKLEDSAMYFCASILLAQVGEQYFGPGTRLTVT.

The table lists this clone with a count of one. V and J are TRBV7-9 and TRBJ2-7; 7 nucleotides line up with TRBD1. The CDR3 is 12 residues long. The junction had 1 base not matched to a gene; V was cut back by 3 bases and J by 5 bases. Germline CDR1 reads SEHNR; CDR2 reads FQNEAQ (reference sequence). The CDR3 reads CASSFTGDEQYF. Here the CDR3 DNA reads TGTGCCAGCAGCTTCACAGGGGACGAGCAGTACTTC.

The table lists this clone with a few counts. The V and J genes are TRBV12-5 and TRBJ2-1; 7 bases fit TRBD2. With 6 bases clipped from V and 4 bases from J, the junction kept 9 bases outside the gene matches. Germline V gives CDR1 LGHNT, CDR2 FRNRAP. The CDR3 spans 15 residues. CDR3 sequence: CASGSASGYYNEQFF. In nucleotides, the CDR3 is TGTGCTAGTGGCTCCGCTAGCGGCTATTACAATGAGCAGTTCTTC. Filled out from reference TRBV12-5 and TRBJ2-1, the complete variable domain reads DARVTQTPRHKVTEMGQEVTMRCQPILGHNTVFWYRQTMMQGLELLAYFRNRAPLDDSGMPKDRFSAEMPDATLATLKIQPSEPRDSAVYFCASGSASGYYNEQFFGPGTRLTVL.

The chain combines TRBV3-1 (or the pseudogene TRBV3-2) with TRBJ1-2, with D perhaps matching TRBD1 (5 bases). The CDR3 contains 17 residues. Germline V gene sequence: CDR1 LGHDT, CDR2 YNNKEL (reference sequence). V was clipped by 1 base and J by 4 bases, with 19 bases between them. CDR3 DNA sequence: TGTGCCAGCAGCCAAGGGTGGTCGGGGGGAGCGGTCTATGGCTACACCTTC. As protein: CASSQGWSGGAVYGYTF.

The chain joins TRBV3-1 (or the pseudogene TRBV3-2) to TRBJ1-1; D uncertain. Trimming pared 0 bases from V and 0 bases from J, leaving 5 bases between. CDR1 LGHDT and CDR2 YNNKEL come from the germline V gene (reference sequence). The CDR3 length is 14 residues. The CDR3 is CASSQDYLNTEAFF. The CDR3 coding sequence is TGTGCCAGCAGCCAAGACTACTTGAACACTGAAGCTTTCTTT.

This sequence joins TRBV7-6 and TRBJ2-2, with 9 bases aligning to TRBD2. The V and J ends lost 4 bases and 4 bases, in that order; junction bases with no gene match: 4. Germline-derived CDR1 and CDR2 are SGHVS and FNYEAQ. The CDR3 extends over 15 amino acids. CDR3 sequence (DNA): TGTGCCAGCAGCTCCCTAGCGGGGTCCACCGGGGAGCTGTTTTTT. Its translation: CASSSLAGSTGELFF.

The chain has TRBV29-1 and TRBJ2-7; 9 bases line up with TRBD1. This CDR3 comprises 14 residues. CDR1 and CDR2 from the germline V gene are SQVTM and ANQGSEA. After removal of 1 base from V and 6 bases from J, the junction contained 7 bases not matched to a gene. The CDR3 DNA follows: TGCAGCGTTGAAGGGAACAGGGGGCTATCCGAGCAGTACTTC. This sequence encodes CSVEGNRGLSEQYF.

The sample holds one count of this clone. The V call is TRBV9, the J call TRBJ2-5; D call uncertain. Germline V gene lookup returns CDR1 SGDLS and CDR2 YYNGEE. V dropped 0 bases and J dropped 1 base, with 7 bases sitting between them. This CDR3 has 14 residues. Here the CDR3 DNA reads TGTGCCAGCAGCGTAGAGGCAGGCCAAGAGACCCAGTACTTC. Its protein is CASSVEAGQETQYF. The variable domain in full, with the rest retrieved from reference TRBV9 and TRBJ2-5, is DSGVTQTPKHLITATGQRVTLRCSPRSGDLSVYWYQQSLDQGLQFLIQYYNGEERAKGNILERFSAQQFPDLHSELNLSSLELGDSALYFCASSVEAGQETQYFGPGTRLLVL.

This chain uses TRBV30 with TRBJ1-5; unclear D gene. Trimming left V 3 bases short and J 4 bases short, with 16 bases between. The CDR3 sequence is 15 residues long. Germline-derived CDR1 and CDR2 are GTSNPN and SVGIG (reference sequence). The CDR3 region is CAWSLGGLRNQPQHF. The CDR3 DNA sequence: TGTGCCTGGAGCTTAGGCGGGTTGAGGAATCAGCCCCAGCATTTT.

CDR3 sequence: CASSIIAGTGYGDTQYF. The CDR3, as DNA: TGTGCCAGCAGCATTATCGCCGGGACAGGGTATGGAGATACGCAGTATTTT. This rearrangement joins TRBV7-2 to TRBJ2-3, with TRBD1 matching 9 bases. V gave up 5 bases and J gave up 5 bases; unmatched junction bases: 14. Germline lookup yields CDR1 SGHTA and CDR2 FQGNSA. This CDR3 contains 17 residues.

CDR3 region: CATSVFRAADGYTF. DNA of the CDR3: TGTGCCACCTCAGTCTTCCGGGCGGCCGATGGCTACACCTTC. The rearrangement uses TRBV6-5 and TRBJ1-2; D is uncertain. V was shortened by 10 bases and J by 6 bases, with 21 bases between the two germline ends. Per germline, CDR1 MNHEY and CDR2 SVGAGI. CDR3 length equals 14 residues.

This chain links TRBV6-2 or TRBV6-3 with TRBJ2-7; 7 bases line up with TRBD1. CDR1 MNHEY and CDR2 SVGEGT come from the germline V gene. The V gene end was trimmed by 2 bases and the J gene end by 0 bases; junction bases not matched to a gene: 1. The CDR3 consists of 14 residues. CDR3 sequence: CASSYRDSSYEQYF. In DNA form, the CDR3 reads TGTGCCAGCAGTTACCGGGACAGCTCCTACGAGCAGTACTTC.

The chain has TRBV19 and TRBJ1-3, with a possible D match to TRBD1 (5 bases). The V end lost 3 bases, the J end lost 0 bases, and 12 bases lay between the germline ends. Germline V gene sequence: CDR1 LNHDA, CDR2 SQIVND (reference sequence). The CDR3 runs to 16 residues. CDR3 region: CASSMKGLGSGNTIYF. CDR3 in DNA: TGTGCCAGTAGTATGAAGGGGCTGGGCTCTGGAAACACCATATATTTT.

This rearrangement joins TRBV6-2 or TRBV6-3 to TRBJ2-3; 13 nucleotides line up with TRBD2. Germline trimming cut 4 bases from V and 3 bases from J; bases unmatched to any gene: 4. The CDR3 covers 16 residues. Germline-derived CDR1 and CDR2 are MNHEY and SVGEGT. CDR3 sequence: CASSSWTSGRTDTQYF. In DNA, the CDR3 is TGTGCCAGCAGTTCCTGGACTAGCGGGAGAACAGATACGCAGTATTTT.

This clone was seen a single time. The chain couples TRBV19 to TRBJ1-3; TRBD1 might be the D (5 bases). Germline loops: CDR1 LNHDA, CDR2 SQIVND (reference sequence). V lost 9 bases and J lost 0, with 6 bases in between. There are 12 residues in the CDR3. In nucleotides, the CDR3 is TGTGCCAGCGGGGGCTCTGGAAACACCATATATTTT. Translating gives CASGGSGNTIYF.